A selection of T cell receptor beta chains follows, all from one sample in a study of T cell responses to AZD1222 COVID-19 vaccine. The method was immunoSEQ multiplex PCR; TCRdb's version includes in-frame clones alone and lacks a portion of them. Of 150,000 to 200,000 clones listed, 90% to 95% were seen once; the top ten hold 0.64%. The sample consisted of peripheral blood, taken on day 0 of AZD1222 vaccination. The receptors come from an adult in good health. Both conserved end residues are part of each CDR3. A D gene is named only where the DNA matches it firmly. Clone size, where shown, is once, few, many, or a class for clones that have expanded.

clone_size,v_call,j_call,d_call,cdr3_aa,cdr3_nt
once,TRBV7-9,TRBJ1-5,NA,CASSLSVGNQPQHF,TGTGCCAGCAGCTTATCGGTAGGCAATCAGCCCCAGCATTTT
NA,TRBV11-2,TRBJ1-6,TRBD1,CASSQDRANSPLHF,TGTGCCAGCAGCCAAGACAGGGCCAATTCACCCCTCCACTTT
NA,TRBV28,TRBJ1-2,NA,CASNKGIETYGYTF,TGTGCCAGCAACAAAGGGATCGAGACCTATGGCTACACCTTC
NA,TRBV6-1,TRBJ1-3,NA,CASSEDGHSGNTIYF,TGTGCCAGCAGCGAAGACGGACACTCTGGAAACACCATATATTTT
NA,TRBV29-1,TRBJ1-1,TRBD1,CSARQGSPEAFF,TGCAGCGCTCGACAGGGGAGTCCTGAAGCTTTCTTT
NA,TRBV18,TRBJ2-1,NA,CASSAPRAGKAYNEQFF,TGTGCCAGCTCAGCCCCCCGGGCGGGAAAAGCCTACAATGAGCAGTTCTTC
NA,TRBV11-2,TRBJ1-2,NA,CASSRAGGNYGYTF,TGTGCCAGCAGTCGGGCGGGGGGCAACTATGGCTACACCTTC
NA,TRBV5-1,TRBJ2-3,TRBD2,CASTLGGAGGDTQYF,TGCGCCAGCACCCTGGGGGGAGCGGGAGGTGATACGCAGTATTTT
NA,TRBV11-3,TRBJ2-7,NA,CASSFFTGEQYF,TGTGCCAGCAGCTTCTTTACCGGCGAGCAGTACTTC
NA,TRBV5-8,TRBJ1-1,NA,CASSGRMNTEAFF,TGTGCCAGCAGTGGACGGATGAACACTGAAGCTTTCTTT
NA,TRBV18,TRBJ1-4,NA,CASSPRTDFGEKLFF,TGTGCCAGCTCACCTAGGACGGATTTTGGTGAAAAACTGTTTTTT
NA,TRBV2,TRBJ2-2,TRBD1,CASSEIPGQGGGELFF,TGTGCCAGCAGTGAAATCCCGGGACAGGGTGGCGGGGAGCTGTTTTTT
NA,TRBV27,TRBJ1-2,TRBD1,CASSAGQGAYGYTF,TGTGCCAGCTCAGCTGGACAGGGGGCCTATGGCTACACCTTC
NA,TRBV7-9,TRBJ2-6,NA,CASSLQGTGANVLTF,TGTGCCAGCAGCCTCCAGGGGACCGGGGCCAACGTCCTGACTTTC
NA,TRBV9,TRBJ2-4,NA,CASSTGPGIQYF,TGTGCCAGCAGCACCGGACCAGGCATTCAGTACTTC
NA,TRBV28,TRBJ1-2,TRBD1,CASSLAAYRGRGYTF,TGTGCCAGCAGTTTAGCCGCTTACAGGGGGCGAGGCTACACCTTC
NA,TRBV12-3/TRBV12-4,TRBJ1-5,NA,CASSLNGYLPQHF,TGTGCCAGCAGTTTAAACGGGTATTTGCCCCAGCATTTT
NA,TRBV12-5,TRBJ2-1,NA,CASGLVPVRNEQFF,TGTGCTAGTGGTTTGGTACCCGTTCGCAATGAGCAGTTCTTC
NA,TRBV19,TRBJ1-2,NA,CASSQTITVPYGYTF,TGTGCCAGTAGTCAAACCATAACAGTGCCGTATGGCTACACCTTC
NA,TRBV6-2/TRBV6-3,TRBJ2-7,TRBD2,CASSFSGGGYYEQYF,TGTGCCAGCAGCTTCTCCGGGGGGGGGTATTACGAGCAGTACTTC
NA,TRBV2,TRBJ1-1,TRBD1,CASTPGQGETEAFF,TGTGCCAGCACTCCTGGACAGGGCGAAACTGAAGCTTTCTTT
NA,TRBV29-1,TRBJ2-7,TRBD2,CSVSSGAGEQYF,TGCAGCGTTTCTAGCGGGGCGGGGGAGCAGTACTTC
once,TRBV15,TRBJ2-2,TRBD2,CATSWDSGGGELFF,TGTGCCACCAGCTGGGATAGCGGGGGCGGGGAGCTGTTTTTT
NA,TRBV11-3,TRBJ2-1,TRBD2,CASSLGLREGPDLYNEQFF,TGTGCCAGCAGCTTAGGTTTGCGGGAGGGCCCAGACCTTTACAATGAGCAGTTCTTC
NA,TRBV5-1,TRBJ1-3,TRBD1,CASSPTGNSGNTIYF,TGCGCCAGCAGCCCGACAGGGAACTCTGGAAACACCATATATTTT
NA,TRBV19,TRBJ1-6,NA,CASSIALRTVNSPLHF,TGTGCCAGTAGTATAGCCCTCCGGACAGTTAATTCACCCCTCCACTTT
NA,TRBV28,TRBJ1-2,NA,CASSLKARLYGYTF,TGTGCCAGCAGTTTAAAGGCCCGCCTCTATGGCTACACCTTC
NA,TRBV28,TRBJ2-1,TRBD2,CASSLPVLAGANEQFF,TGTGCCAGCAGTTTACCGGTCCTAGCGGGAGCCAATGAGCAGTTCTTC
NA,TRBV5-4,TRBJ1-2,NA,CASPAGGADGYTF,TGTGCCAGCCCCGCCGGGGGAGCGGATGGCTACACCTTC
NA,TRBV11-2,TRBJ1-3,NA,CASSHPFMSWGGNTIYF,TGTGCCAGCAGCCACCCTTTTATGAGCTGGGGAGGAAACACCATATATTTT
NA,TRBV11-2,TRBJ1-1,TRBD1,CASSLRTGRGSTEAFF,TGTGCCAGCAGCTTAAGGACAGGGAGGGGGAGCACTGAAGCTTTCTTT
NA,TRBV11-2,TRBJ1-2,NA,CASSPLVGQYYGYTF,TGTGCCAGCAGCCCCTTAGTCGGACAGTACTATGGCTACACCTTC
NA,TRBV15,TRBJ1-5,TRBD1,CATSRGGTGPNQPQHF,TGTGCCACCAGCAGAGGGGGGACAGGGCCTAATCAGCCCCAGCATTTT
NA,TRBV11-2,TRBJ2-7,NA,CASSLDQGHITYEQYF,TGTGCCAGCAGCTTAGATCAGGGACACATCACCTACGAGCAGTACTTC
NA,TRBV7-2,TRBJ1-1,NA,CASSLLGGSTEAFF,TGTGCCAGCAGCTTATTAGGAGGGAGCACTGAAGCTTTCTTT
NA,TRBV5-4,TRBJ2-1,TRBD2,CASSPPTSGRRNEQFF,TGTGCCAGCAGCCCTCCTACTAGCGGGAGGAGGAATGAGCAGTTCTTC
NA,TRBV5-1,TRBJ1-1,NA,CASSLAGVPYTEAFF,TGCGCCAGCAGCTTGGCCGGGGTTCCGTACACTGAAGCTTTCTTT
NA,TRBV24-1,TRBJ2-6,TRBD2,CATAGRAGANVLTF,TGTGCCACCGCTGGGAGGGCTGGGGCCAACGTCCTGACTTTC
NA,TRBV5-4,TRBJ1-5,NA,CASSFGGSNQPQHF,TGTGCCAGCAGCTTTGGGGGGAGCAATCAGCCCCAGCATTTT
NA,TRBV9,TRBJ2-3,TRBD2,CASSPSTSGSGLDTQYF,TGTGCCAGCAGCCCGTCGACTAGCGGGAGCGGGTTAGATACGCAGTATTTT
once,TRBV27,TRBJ1-4,NA,CAVWVEKLFF,TGTGCCGTTTGGGTTGAAAAACTGTTTTTT
NA,TRBV6-1,TRBJ2-1,NA,CASSELGGGADYNEQFF,TGTGCCAGCAGTGAATTAGGGGGAGGAGCGGACTACAATGAGCAGTTCTTC
NA,TRBV19,TRBJ2-1,TRBD2,CASSIDTTSAGEQFF,TGTGCCAGTAGTATAGATACGACTAGCGCCGGTGAGCAGTTCTTC
NA,TRBV5-8,TRBJ2-1,NA,CASRTLGEIEQFF,TGTGCCAGCAGGACGCTAGGGGAGATAGAGCAGTTCTTC
NA,TRBV5-4,TRBJ1-1,NA,CASSLAKGVNTEAFF,TGTGCCAGCAGCTTGGCGAAGGGTGTAAACACTGAAGCTTTCTTT
NA,TRBV30,TRBJ2-1,NA,CAWRPDGYNEQFF,TGTGCCTGGAGACCCGACGGCTACAATGAGCAGTTCTTC